This TCR beta chain originates from a study of blood T cell repertoires in COVID-19. The authors' processing: Nucleated cell counts were estimated from reference gene primer amplification. Assay: immunoSEQ multiplex PCR; the TCRdb copy retains only in-frame clones and omits some. V and J calls and clone size are given by that table; D and trimming were obtained from the DNA. The top ten clones hold around 1.3% of a sample with roughly 250,000 clones, approximately 89% of them seen once. The CDR3 loop spans 19 amino acids. V lost 3 bases and J lost 4; bases outside the gene matches: 13. Germline loops: CDR1 SGDLS, CDR2 YYNGEE. This clone was detected only once.

The chain has TRBV9 and TRBJ2-1; 13 nucleotides match TRBD2. The receptor's source is a woman aged 40 to 55 with acute COVID-19. The sequencing sample was made of PBMCs or T cells enriched from blood (not recorded which). CDR3 in amino acids: CASSDPRTSGRQGYNEQFF. In DNA, the CDR3 is TGTGCCAGCAGCGACCCCCGGACTAGCGGGAGACAGGGTTACAATGAGCAGTTCTTC.